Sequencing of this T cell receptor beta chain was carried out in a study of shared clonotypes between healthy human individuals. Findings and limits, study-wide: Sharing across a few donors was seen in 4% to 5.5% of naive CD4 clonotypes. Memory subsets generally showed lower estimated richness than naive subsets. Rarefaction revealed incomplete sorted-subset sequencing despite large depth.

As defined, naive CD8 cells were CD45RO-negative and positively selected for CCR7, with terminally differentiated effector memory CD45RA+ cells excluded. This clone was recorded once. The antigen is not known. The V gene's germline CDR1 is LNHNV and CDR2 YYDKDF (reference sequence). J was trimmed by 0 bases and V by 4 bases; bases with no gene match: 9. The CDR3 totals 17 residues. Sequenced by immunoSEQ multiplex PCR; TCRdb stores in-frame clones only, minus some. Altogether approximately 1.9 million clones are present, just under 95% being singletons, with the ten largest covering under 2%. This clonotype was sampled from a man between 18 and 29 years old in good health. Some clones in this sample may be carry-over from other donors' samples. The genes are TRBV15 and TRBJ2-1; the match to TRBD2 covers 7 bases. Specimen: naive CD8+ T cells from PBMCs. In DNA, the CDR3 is TGTGCCACCAGCATCATGGGCGGCGGGAGCTCCTACAATGAGCAGTTCTTC. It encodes CATSIMGGGSSYNEQFF.